This T cell receptor beta chain stems from a study of T cell changes during pregnancy in multiple sclerosis. The CDR3 runs 15 residues. Per the germline V gene, CDR1 is MNHEY and CDR2 is SVGAGI. Unmatched junction bases numbered 6, after V lost 2 bases and J lost 7 bases. Libraries were prepared by immunoSEQ multiplex PCR; TCRdb keeps only in-frame clonotypes and omits some of them. Counted here are tens of thousands of clones, about nine tenths occurring once; the ten biggest clones make up roughly 4.5%. The clonotype was recovered from a female donor in good health, enrolled as a control in a pregnancy study. This rearrangement joins TRBV6-5 to TRBJ1-4, with 8 bases aligning to TRBD1. Sequences were derived from peripheral blood, sampled in the second trimester of pregnancy. DNA for the CDR3: TGTGCCAGCAGTTACCGCGGACAGGGTTTTGAAAAACTGTTTTTT. Translating it yields CASSYRGQGFEKLFF.